Below are 7 T cell receptor beta chains sequenced from a single sample in a study of cytomegalovirus exposure and HLA in healthy donors. A multiplex PCR was run with 60 Vbeta primers and 13 Jbeta primers. The protocol was immunoSEQ multiplex PCR, while the TCRdb copy is restricted to in-frame clones and leaves out a portion. The table lists 150,000 to 200,000 clones, 65% to 70% of them singletons. The sequenced material came from PBMCs. These receptors all come from a man aged 25-45 years in good health and CMV-seropositive.

This clone was seen only once. The rearrangement joins TRBV25-1 to TRBJ1-1; tentative D call: TRBD1 (6 bases). Trimming left V 7 bases short and J 1 base short, with 10 bases between. The germline CDR1 and CDR2 sequences are MGHDK and SYGVNS. This CDR3 contains 13 residues. The CDR3 DNA reads as TGTGCCAGCAAACTAGGGGGGAACACTGAAGCTTTCTTT. It codes for CASKLGGNTEAFF.

This clone was found a few times. The CDR3: CASSYSRSTNTEAFF. CDR3 DNA: TGTGCCAGCAGTTACTCGAGATCTACTAACACTGAAGCTTTCTTT. V and J are TRBV6-6 and TRBJ1-1; D ambiguous. This CDR3 region has 15 residues. V lost 0 bases to trimming and J lost 2 bases, with 10 bases between them. Germline loops: CDR1 MNHNY, CDR2 SVGAGI (reference sequence).

This clone has more than one count but fewer than ten. V gene TRBV19 combines with J gene TRBJ2-5; D is ambiguous. V lost 6 bases to trimming and J lost 5 bases, with 13 bases between them. Germline V gene data show CDR1 as LNHDA and CDR2 as SQIVND (reference sequence). The CDR3 is 13 amino acids. The CDR3 DNA sequence: TGTGCCAGTAGCCGCCAGAGAGGCGAGACCCAGTACTTC. Protein product: CASSRQRGETQYF.

The chain couples TRBV6-6 to TRBJ1-1; D remains ambiguous. CDR3 length: 13 amino acids. Trimming removed 6 bases at V and 7 bases at J, with 15 bases between. CDR1 MNHNY and CDR2 SVGAGI come from the germline V gene (reference sequence). CDR3 DNA: TGTGCCAGCAGCCGTCAGTGGGCCCATGAAGCTTTCTTT. Translated, it gives CASSRQWAHEAFF.

This clone was observed once. The chain couples TRBV30 to TRBJ1-4, with D possibly TRBD1 on 6 matching bases. The CDR3 spans 16 residues. Per the germline V gene, CDR1 is GTSNPN and CDR2 is SVGIG (reference sequence). Trimming stripped 0 bases from V and 2 bases from J, with 13 bases between. The CDR3: CAWSVGGGRTNEKLFF. CDR3 nucleotide sequence: TGTGCCTGGAGTGTAGGGGGGGGGCGGACTAATGAAAAACTGTTTTTT. Complete variable domain (other parts from reference TRBV30 and TRBJ1-4): SQTIHQWPATLVQPVGSPLSLECTVEGTSNPNLYWYRQAAGRGLQLLFYSVGIGQISSEVPQNLSASRPQDRQFILSSKKLLLSDSGFYLCAWSVGGGRTNEKLFFGSGTQLSVL.

The chain couples TRBV7-8 to TRBJ1-5; TRBD1 matches 9 bases. Germline CDR1 is SGHVS and CDR2 is FQNEAQ. J lost 1 base, V lost 3 bases, and 1 base had no gene match. The CDR3 has 15 amino acids. As DNA, the CDR3 is TGTGCCAGCAGCTTTGGACAGGGGAGCAATCAGCCCCAGCATTTT. It encodes CASSFGQGSNQPQHF.

The CDR3 DNA sequence: TGTGCCAGTAGTATCGCAGGGGGCGACACTGAAGCTTTCTTT. This sequence encodes CASSIAGGDTEAFF. This chain joins TRBV19 and TRBJ1-1; TRBD1 matches at 8 bases. The germline V gene encodes CDR1 LNHDA and CDR2 SQIVND (reference sequence). V lost 3 bases to trimming and J lost 3 bases; unmatched junction nucleotides: 3. The CDR3 length is 14 residues.